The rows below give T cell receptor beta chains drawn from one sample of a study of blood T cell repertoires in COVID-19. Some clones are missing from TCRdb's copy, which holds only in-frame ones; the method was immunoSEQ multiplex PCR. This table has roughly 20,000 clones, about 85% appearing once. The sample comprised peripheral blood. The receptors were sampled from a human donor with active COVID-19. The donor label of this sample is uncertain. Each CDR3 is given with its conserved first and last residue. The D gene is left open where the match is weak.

CASQGAQGYTF,TRBD1,TRBV6-5,TRBJ1-2
CASSWETGGQTLNEQFF,TRBD1,TRBV5-6,TRBJ2-1
CASSYIGQVQETQYF,TRBD1,TRBV6-2/TRBV6-3,TRBJ2-5
CASSLWRRGLGDTQYF,TRBD1,TRBV7-9,TRBJ2-3
CASGLVQNQAISGANVLTF,.,TRBV12-5,TRBJ2-6
CAWNGDSPNQPQHF,TRBD1,TRBV30,TRBJ1-5
CACTGQGGRPQHF,TRBD1,TRBV30,TRBJ1-5
CASSHELAGDTQYF,TRBD2,TRBV3-1/TRBV3-2,TRBJ2-5
CASSQSRGTGELFF,.,TRBV3-1/TRBV3-2,TRBJ2-2
CASSAQLAGLGIFF,TRBD2,TRBV2,TRBJ2-1
CASSLAGTDLSSYNEQFF,.,TRBV28,TRBJ2-1
CASSYPTDNEQFF,.,TRBV2,TRBJ2-1
CASSSPPRGSTDTQYF,.,TRBV19,TRBJ2-3
CASSQVGGPEQYF,.,TRBV4-1,TRBJ2-7
CASRLGQKNTEAFF,.,TRBV6-5,TRBJ1-1
CASKISGMSYNEQFF,TRBD2,TRBV7-2,TRBJ2-1
CASTALGSRGLGNEQFF,TRBD1,TRBV27,TRBJ2-1
CASSPLGGGETQYF,.,TRBV7-3,TRBJ2-5
CAWSVSADTQYF,.,TRBV30,TRBJ2-3
CASTPRGESTEAFF,.,TRBV5-1,TRBJ1-1
CATSDSTPGQGRNEQFF,TRBD1,TRBV24-1,TRBJ2-1
CASRGDSSAYNEQFF,.,TRBV6-5,TRBJ2-1
CASSLGTGSGEQYF,TRBD1,TRBV11-2,TRBJ2-7
CASSVGGEQFF,.,TRBV9,TRBJ2-1
CASSTDYSYGYTF,.,TRBV5-6,TRBJ1-2
CASRKDLGELFF,.,TRBV4-2,TRBJ2-2
CASSVGAGPYEQYF,.,TRBV2,TRBJ2-7
CASREVGPYNEQFF,.,TRBV5-1,TRBJ2-1
CASGLVLGRGSNQPQHF,.,TRBV12-5,TRBJ1-5
CASSTRGAQGQTQYF,.,TRBV5-1,TRBJ2-5
CASSVVPSLLNTGELFF,.,TRBV9,TRBJ2-2
CASSFSDRGNSPLHF,TRBD1,TRBV5-8,TRBJ1-6
CAWSAGFAGNTIYF,.,TRBV30,TRBJ1-3
CASKQLYGYTF,.,TRBV28,TRBJ1-2
CAWTAGVAQDTQYF,TRBD2,TRBV30,TRBJ2-3
CASSFGQSTDTQYF,.,TRBV6-6,TRBJ2-3
CALIPGTVDEQFF,TRBD1,TRBV6-5,TRBJ2-1
CAIRGGWIYNEQFF,.,TRBV14,TRBJ2-1
CASSQRSGDLGELFF,.,TRBV7-2,TRBJ2-2
CASSESSGRAASNTGELFF,.,TRBV10-1,TRBJ2-2
CASSWTGTEGYEQYF,TRBD1,TRBV5-5,TRBJ2-7
CASSQGAGAATEAFF,.,TRBV3-1/TRBV3-2,TRBJ1-1
CASRQPGGDSPLHF,TRBD1,TRBV28,TRBJ1-6
CASSLGLRDRGLGNTIYF,TRBD1,TRBV5-1,TRBJ1-3
CASSELDRTSYGYTF,TRBD1,TRBV6-1,TRBJ1-2
CASSRDYANTGELFF,.,TRBV7-6,TRBJ2-2
CATSDLGRFSAPKETQYF,.,TRBV24-1,TRBJ2-5
CASSFQGARNEKLFF,TRBD1,TRBV27,TRBJ1-4
CASSFSGSLHEQYF,TRBD2,TRBV5-4,TRBJ2-7
CASRRSQGRYGYTF,.,TRBV28,TRBJ1-2
CASSHEDGVYGYTF,.,TRBV25-1,TRBJ1-2
CASTNRGEVYEQYF,TRBD1,TRBV28,TRBJ2-7
CASSLVSGSGTDTQYF,TRBD2,TRBV7-9,TRBJ2-3
CASRLNREVAAEAFF,.,TRBV19,TRBJ1-1
CASSFGGYEQYF,.,TRBV12-3/TRBV12-4,TRBJ2-7